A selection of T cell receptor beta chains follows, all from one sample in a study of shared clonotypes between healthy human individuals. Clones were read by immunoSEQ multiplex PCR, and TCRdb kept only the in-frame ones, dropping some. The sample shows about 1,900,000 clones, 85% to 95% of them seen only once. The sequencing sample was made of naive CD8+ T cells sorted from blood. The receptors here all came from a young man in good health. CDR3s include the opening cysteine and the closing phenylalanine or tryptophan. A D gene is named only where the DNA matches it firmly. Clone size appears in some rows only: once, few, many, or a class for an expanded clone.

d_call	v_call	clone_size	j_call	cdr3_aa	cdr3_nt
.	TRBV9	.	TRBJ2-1	CASSVPPGTGYDNEQFF	TGTGCCAGCAGCGTACCCCCGGGAACAGGATATGACAATGAGCAGTTCTTC
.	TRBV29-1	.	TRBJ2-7	CSVGGVSSYEQYF	TGCAGCGTTGGAGGTGTTTCCTCCTACGAGCAGTACTTC
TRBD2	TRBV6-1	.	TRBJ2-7	CASRTVAGGKEQYF	TGTGCCAGCAGGACGGTAGCGGGAGGGAAGGAGCAGTACTTC
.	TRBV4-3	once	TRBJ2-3	CASSQDRGGTDTQYF	TGCGCCAGCAGCCAAGATCGGGGAGGCACAGATACGCAGTATTTT
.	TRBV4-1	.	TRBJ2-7	CASSQVGSPGSSYEQYF	TGCGCCAGCAGCCAAGTCGGCAGCCCAGGTTCCTCCTACGAGCAGTACTTC
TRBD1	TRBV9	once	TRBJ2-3	CASGTGLTDTQYF	TGTGCCAGTGGGACAGGGCTCACAGATACGCAGTATTTT
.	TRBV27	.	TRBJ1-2	CASSLGGGDGYTF	TGTGCCAGCAGTTTAGGGGGGGGCGATGGCTACACCTTC
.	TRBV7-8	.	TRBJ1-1	CASSLVGGGPTEAFF	TGTGCCAGCAGCTTAGTGGGAGGGGGACCCACTGAAGCTTTCTTT
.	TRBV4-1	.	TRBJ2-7	CASSSGTNSEQYF	TGCGCCAGCAGCTCCGGGACAAACTCCGAGCAGTACTTC
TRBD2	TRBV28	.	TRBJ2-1	CASSELAGGNEQFF	TGTGCCAGCAGTGAACTAGCGGGGGGCAATGAGCAGTTCTTC
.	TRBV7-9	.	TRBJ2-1	CASSSIDSDNEQFF	TGTGCCAGCAGCTCGATCGACAGTGACAATGAGCAGTTCTTC
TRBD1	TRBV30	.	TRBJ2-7	CAWSADRGYEQYF	TGTGCCTGGAGTGCCGACAGGGGGTACGAGCAGTACTTC
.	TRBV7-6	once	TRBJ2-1	CASSKLGDEQFF	TGTGCCAGCAGCAAACTCGGGGATGAGCAGTTCTTC
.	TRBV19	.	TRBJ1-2	CASSPRDRLLGYTF	TGTGCCAGTAGTCCCCGCGACAGGCTACTTGGCTACACCTTC
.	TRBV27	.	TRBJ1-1	CASSLAGKGTEAFF	TGTGCCAGCAGTTTAGCAGGGAAAGGGACTGAAGCTTTCTTT
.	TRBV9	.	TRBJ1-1	CASSPNFGGVAFF	TGTGCCAGCAGCCCCAACTTCGGAGGGGTGGCTTTCTTT
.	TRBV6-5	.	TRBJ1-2	CAAGPGGEYGYTF	TGTGCCGCGGGCCCGGGGGGGGAATATGGCTACACCTTC
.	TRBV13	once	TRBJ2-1	CASNPQGFNEQFF	TGTGCCAGCAACCCGCAGGGCTTCAATGAGCAGTTCTTC
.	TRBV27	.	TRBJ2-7	CASSLLPSAEQYF	TGTGCCAGCAGTTTATTGCCTTCCGCCGAGCAGTACTTC
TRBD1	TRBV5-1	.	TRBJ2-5	CASSLALGQGVQETQYF	TGCGCCAGCAGCTTGGCACTGGGACAGGGGGTTCAAGAGACCCAGTACTTC
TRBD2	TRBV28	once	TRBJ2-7	CASSVGLVYEQYF	TGTGCCAGCAGTGTGGGACTAGTCTACGAGCAGTACTTC
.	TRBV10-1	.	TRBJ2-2	CASSESFVNTGELFF	TGCGCCAGCAGTGAGTCGTTCGTCAACACCGGGGAGCTGTTTTTT
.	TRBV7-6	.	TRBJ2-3	CASSLAGITDTQYF	TGTGCCAGCAGCTTAGCAGGGATCACAGATACGCAGTATTTT
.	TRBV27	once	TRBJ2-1	CASSLSGASPYNEQFF	TGTGCCAGCAGTTTATCTGGGGCTAGCCCCTACAATGAGCAGTTCTTC
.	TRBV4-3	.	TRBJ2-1	CASSQEAISYNEQFF	TGCGCCAGCAGCCAAGAGGCTATTTCCTACAATGAGCAGTTCTTC
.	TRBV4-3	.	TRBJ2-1	CASSSSGVGNEQFF	TGCGCCAGCAGCTCCTCGGGAGTTGGTAATGAGCAGTTCTTC
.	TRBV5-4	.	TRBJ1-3	CATTKQNGNTIYF	TGTGCCACCACAAAACAGAATGGAAACACCATATATTTT
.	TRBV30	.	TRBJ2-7	CAWTSMGRESYEQYF	TGTGCCTGGACCTCTATGGGCAGGGAGTCCTACGAGCAGTACTTC
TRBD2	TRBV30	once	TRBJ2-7	CAWGLAGTYEQYF	TGTGCCTGGGGACTAGCGGGAACCTACGAGCAGTACTTC
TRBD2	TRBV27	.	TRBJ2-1	CASSRVFGGAYNEQFF	TGTGCCAGCAGTAGGGTATTTGGGGGGGCCTACAATGAGCAGTTCTTC
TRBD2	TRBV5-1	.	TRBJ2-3	CASSLGREGLIDTQYF	TGCGCCAGCAGCTTGGGTCGGGAGGGCCTGATAGATACGCAGTATTTT
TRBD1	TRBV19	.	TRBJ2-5	CATRTGGQETQYF	TGTGCCACCCGGACAGGGGGCCAAGAGACCCAGTACTTC
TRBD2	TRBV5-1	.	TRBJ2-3	CASSGGLAGSTDTQYF	TGCGCCAGCAGCGGAGGACTAGCGGGAAGCACAGATACGCAGTATTTT
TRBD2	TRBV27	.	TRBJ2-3	CATRLAGGPDTQYF	TGTGCCACCAGACTAGCGGGGGGCCCAGATACGCAGTATTTT
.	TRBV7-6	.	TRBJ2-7	CASSLSNDYEQYF	TGTGCCAGCAGCTTAAGCAACGACTACGAGCAGTACTTC
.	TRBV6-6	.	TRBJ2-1	CASSPMGEPYNEQFF	TGTGCCAGCAGTCCAATGGGGGAGCCCTACAATGAGCAGTTCTTC